Each of the 5 T cell receptor beta chains below was sequenced from the same sample in a study of blood T cells in healthy people across ages (dated by TCRdb to 2015 to 2017). The library relied on 5' RACE. This sample was sequenced with an Illumina HiSeq 2500. The second PCR ran for roughly 6 to 11 cycles and used a J-beta primer mix along with a sample-barcoded 5' primer. TCRdb reran the public reads through fastp at Q25 and MiXCR, keeping productive beta chains. When rows share a CDR3 protein, they turn into one entry using the most common DNA and genes. Present in this sample are more than 700,000 distinct CDR3 sequences, approximately 55% of which were seen just once. In total, the top ten clones hold under 50% of the sample. Input material: blood. The source is an elderly man in good health.

This clonotype occurred a few times. The rearrangement joins TRBV3-1 to TRBJ2-7, with D unresolved. The CDR3 loop spans 13 amino acids. V gave up 4 bases and J gave up 3 bases, with 10 bases separating them. CDR1 and CDR2 (germline): LGHDT, YNNKEL (reference sequence). CDR3 DNA: TGTGCCAGCAGCCGGGCTATCGACTACGAGCAGTACTTC. Amino acid sequence: CASSRAIDYEQYF.

The chain uses TRBV6-1 and TRBJ2-3; a possible D gene is TRBD1 (5 bases). V was shortened by 9 bases and J by 14 bases, with 15 bases between the two germline ends. The CDR3 sequence is 10 residues long. Germline V gives CDR1 MNHNS, CDR2 SASEGT. The CDR3: CASADRYAYF. CDR3 in DNA: TGTGCCAGTGCAGACAGATACGCGTATTTT.

The table lists this clonotype with a count of one. The chain combines TRBV20-1 with TRBJ2-7; D is ambiguous. The CDR3 loop spans 14 amino acids. Trimming cost V 3 bases and J 3 bases, with 15 bases left between them. Germline CDR1 reads DFQATT; CDR2 reads SNEGSKA (reference sequence). This CDR3 reads CSAREIHKGYEQYF. CDR3 DNA: TGCAGTGCTAGGGAGATACATAAGGGCTACGAGCAGTACTTC.

This chain joins TRBV21-1 and TRBJ1-1. TRBV21-1 represents a pseudogene. The CDR3 has 15 amino acids. Here the CDR3 reads CASSKTVAEETEAFF. The CDR3 DNA is TGTGCCAGCAGTAAGACTGTAGCAGAGGAAACTGAAGCTTTCTTT.

This clonotype appeared a few times. The rearrangement uses TRBV5-1 and TRBJ1-2, with 7 nucleotides matching TRBD1. V was pared by 4 bases and J by 0 bases, with 3 bases of the junction left unmatched. Germline lookup yields CDR1 SGHRS and CDR2 YFSETQ. This CDR3 is built from 14 residues. CDR3 sequence: CASSRDSPNYGYTF. CDR3 coding DNA: TGCGCCAGCAGCCGGGACAGTCCTAACTATGGCTACACCTTC. The complete variable domain, with remaining parts taken from reference TRBV5-1 and TRBJ1-2, reads KAGVTQTPRYLIKTRGQQVTLSCSPISGHRSVSWYQQTPGQGLQFLFEYFSETQRNKGNFPGRFSGRQFSNSRSEMNVSTLELGDSALYLCASSRDSPNYGYTFGSGTRLTVV.